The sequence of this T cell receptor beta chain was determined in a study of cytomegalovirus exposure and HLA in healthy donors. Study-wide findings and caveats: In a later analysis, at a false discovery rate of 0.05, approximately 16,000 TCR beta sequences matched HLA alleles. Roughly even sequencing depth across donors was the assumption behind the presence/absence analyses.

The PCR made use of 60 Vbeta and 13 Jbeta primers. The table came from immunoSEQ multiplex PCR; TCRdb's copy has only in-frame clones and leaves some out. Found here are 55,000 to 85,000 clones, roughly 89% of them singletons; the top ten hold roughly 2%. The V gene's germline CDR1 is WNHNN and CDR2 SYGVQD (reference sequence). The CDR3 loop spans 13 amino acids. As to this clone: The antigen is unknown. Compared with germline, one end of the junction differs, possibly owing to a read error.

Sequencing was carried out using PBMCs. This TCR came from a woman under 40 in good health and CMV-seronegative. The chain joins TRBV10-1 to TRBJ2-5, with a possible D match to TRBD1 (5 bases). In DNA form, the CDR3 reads TGCGCCAGCAGTGAATCAGGGCCAGAGGCCCAGTACTTC. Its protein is CASSESGPEAQYF.